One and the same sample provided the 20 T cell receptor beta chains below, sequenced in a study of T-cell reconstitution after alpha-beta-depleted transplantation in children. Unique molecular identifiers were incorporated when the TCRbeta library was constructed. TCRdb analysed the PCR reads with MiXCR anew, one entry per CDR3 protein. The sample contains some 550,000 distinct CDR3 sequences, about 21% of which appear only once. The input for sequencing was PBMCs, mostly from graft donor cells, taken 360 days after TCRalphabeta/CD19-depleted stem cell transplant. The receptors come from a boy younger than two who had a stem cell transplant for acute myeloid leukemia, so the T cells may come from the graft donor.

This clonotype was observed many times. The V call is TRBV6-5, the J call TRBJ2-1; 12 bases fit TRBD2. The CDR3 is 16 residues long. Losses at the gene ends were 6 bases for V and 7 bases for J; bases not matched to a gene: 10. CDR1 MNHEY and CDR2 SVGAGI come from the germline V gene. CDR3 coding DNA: TGTGCCAGCAGCCGACTAGCGGGGGTACAGATGAATGAGCAGTTCTTC. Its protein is CASSRLAGVQMNEQFF.

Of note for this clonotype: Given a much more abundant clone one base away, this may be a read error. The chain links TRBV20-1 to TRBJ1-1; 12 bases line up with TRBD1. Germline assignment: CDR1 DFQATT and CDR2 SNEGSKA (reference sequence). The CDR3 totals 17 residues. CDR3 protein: CSARSPGTGGKHTEAYF. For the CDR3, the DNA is TGCAGTGCTAGATCACCCGGGACAGGGGGCAAGCACACTGAAGCTTACTTT.

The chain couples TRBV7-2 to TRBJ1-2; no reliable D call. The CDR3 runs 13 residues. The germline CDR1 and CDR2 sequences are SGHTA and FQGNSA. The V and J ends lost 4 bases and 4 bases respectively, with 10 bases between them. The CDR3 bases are TGTGCCAGCAGCTACGACGGGCCCTATGGCTACACCTTC. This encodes CASSYDGPYGYTF.

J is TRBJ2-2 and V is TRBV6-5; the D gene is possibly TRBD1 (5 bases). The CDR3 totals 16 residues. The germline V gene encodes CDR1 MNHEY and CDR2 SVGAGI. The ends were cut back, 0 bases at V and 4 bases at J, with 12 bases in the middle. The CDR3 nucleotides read TGTGCCAGCAGTTACTCGTATCAGGGTCCCACCGGGGAGCTGTTTTTT. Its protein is CASSYSYQGPTGELFF.

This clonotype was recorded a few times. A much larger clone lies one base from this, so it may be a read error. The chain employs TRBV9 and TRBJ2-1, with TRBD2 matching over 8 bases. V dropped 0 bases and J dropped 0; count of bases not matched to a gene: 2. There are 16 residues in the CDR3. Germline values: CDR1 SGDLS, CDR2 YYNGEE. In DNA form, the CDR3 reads TGTGCCAGCAGCGTAGGAGCGGGGGCCTCCTACAATGAGCAGTTCTTC. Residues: CASSVGAGASYNEQFF. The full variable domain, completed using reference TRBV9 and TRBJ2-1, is DSGVTQTPKHLITATGQRVTLRCSPRSGDLSVYWYQQSLDQGLQFLIQYYNGEERAKGNILERFSAQQFPDLHSELNLSSLELGDSALYFCASSVGAGASYNEQFFGPGTRLTVL.

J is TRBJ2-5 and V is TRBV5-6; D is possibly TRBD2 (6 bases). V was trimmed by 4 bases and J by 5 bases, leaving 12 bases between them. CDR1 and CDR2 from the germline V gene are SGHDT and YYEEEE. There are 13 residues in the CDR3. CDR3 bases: TGTGCCAGCAGCCTTTGGCGGGGTGAGACCCAGTACTTC. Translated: CASSLWRGETQYF.

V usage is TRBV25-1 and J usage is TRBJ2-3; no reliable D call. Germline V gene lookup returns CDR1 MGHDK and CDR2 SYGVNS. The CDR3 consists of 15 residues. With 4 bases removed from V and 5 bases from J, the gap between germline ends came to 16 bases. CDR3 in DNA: TGTGCCAGCAGTGGAGGACGAGTTGGCGAAGATACGCAGTATTTT. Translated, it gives CASSGGRVGEDTQYF.

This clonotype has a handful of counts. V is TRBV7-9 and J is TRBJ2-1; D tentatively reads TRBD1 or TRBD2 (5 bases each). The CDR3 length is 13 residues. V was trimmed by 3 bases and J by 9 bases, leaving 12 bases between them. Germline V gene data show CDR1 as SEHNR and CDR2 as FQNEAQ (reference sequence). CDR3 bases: TGTGCCAGCAGCTTCGAGGGGAGCTTTGAGCAGTTCTTC. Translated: CASSFEGSFEQFF.

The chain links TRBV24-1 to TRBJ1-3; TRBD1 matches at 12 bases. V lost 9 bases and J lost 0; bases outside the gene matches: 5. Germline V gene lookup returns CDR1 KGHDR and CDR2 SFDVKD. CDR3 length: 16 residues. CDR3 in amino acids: CATHGTGGLSGNTIYF. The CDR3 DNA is TGTGCCACCCACGGGACAGGGGGCCTCTCTGGAAACACCATATATTTT.

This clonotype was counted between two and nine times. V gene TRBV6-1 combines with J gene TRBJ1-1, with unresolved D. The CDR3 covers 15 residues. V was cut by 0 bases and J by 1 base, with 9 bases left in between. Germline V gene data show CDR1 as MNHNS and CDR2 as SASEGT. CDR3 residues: CASSEARRANTEAFF. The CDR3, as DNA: TGTGCCAGCAGTGAAGCGAGGAGGGCGAACACTGAAGCTTTCTTT.

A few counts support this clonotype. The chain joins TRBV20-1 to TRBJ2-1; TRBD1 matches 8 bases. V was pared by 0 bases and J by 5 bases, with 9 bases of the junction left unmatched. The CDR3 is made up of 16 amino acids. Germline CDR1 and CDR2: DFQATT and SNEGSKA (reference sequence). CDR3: CSARDGQGRLNNEQFF. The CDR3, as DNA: TGCAGTGCTAGAGATGGACAGGGTCGACTTAACAATGAGCAGTTCTTC.

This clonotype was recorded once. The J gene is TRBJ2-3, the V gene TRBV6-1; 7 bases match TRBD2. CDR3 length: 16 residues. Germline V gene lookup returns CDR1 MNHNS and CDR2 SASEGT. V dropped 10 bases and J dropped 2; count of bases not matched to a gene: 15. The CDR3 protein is CATERGEPSFTDTQYF. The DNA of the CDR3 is TGTGCCACTGAGCGGGGCGAGCCGTCCTTCACAGATACGCAGTATTTT.

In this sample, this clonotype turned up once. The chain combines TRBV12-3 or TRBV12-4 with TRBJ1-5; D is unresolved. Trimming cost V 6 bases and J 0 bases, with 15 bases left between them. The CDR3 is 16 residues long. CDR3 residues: CASSFVPRDSNQPQHF. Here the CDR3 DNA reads TGTGCCAGCAGCTTCGTACCGAGGGATAGCAATCAGCCCCAGCATTTT.

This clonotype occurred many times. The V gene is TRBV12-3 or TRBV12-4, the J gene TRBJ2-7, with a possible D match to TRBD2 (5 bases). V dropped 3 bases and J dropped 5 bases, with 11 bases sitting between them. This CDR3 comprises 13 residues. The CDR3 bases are TGTGCCAGCAGTTTGGTTCTAGCTGACGAGCAGTACTTC. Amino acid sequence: CASSLVLADEQYF.

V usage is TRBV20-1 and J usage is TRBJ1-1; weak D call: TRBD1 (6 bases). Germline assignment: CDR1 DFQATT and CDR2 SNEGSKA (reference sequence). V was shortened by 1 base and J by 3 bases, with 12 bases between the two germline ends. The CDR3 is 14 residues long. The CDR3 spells CSARGGGGYTEAFF. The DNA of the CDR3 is TGCAGTGCTAGAGGAGGGGGGGGGTACACTGAAGCTTTCTTT.

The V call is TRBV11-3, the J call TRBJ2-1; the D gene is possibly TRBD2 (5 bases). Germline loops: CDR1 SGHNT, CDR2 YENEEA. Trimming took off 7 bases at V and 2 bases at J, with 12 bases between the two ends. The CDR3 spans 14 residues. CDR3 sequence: CASTGRRAYNEQFF. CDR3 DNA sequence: TGTGCCAGCACTGGTCGGCGGGCCTACAATGAGCAGTTCTTC.

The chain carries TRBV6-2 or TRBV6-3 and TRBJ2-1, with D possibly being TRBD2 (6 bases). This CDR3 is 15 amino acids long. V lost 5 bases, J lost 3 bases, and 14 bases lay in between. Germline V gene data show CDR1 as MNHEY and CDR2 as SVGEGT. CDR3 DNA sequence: TGTGCCAGCAGTATCGACCGGGAGATCTACAATGAGCAGTTCTTC. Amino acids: CASSIDREIYNEQFF.

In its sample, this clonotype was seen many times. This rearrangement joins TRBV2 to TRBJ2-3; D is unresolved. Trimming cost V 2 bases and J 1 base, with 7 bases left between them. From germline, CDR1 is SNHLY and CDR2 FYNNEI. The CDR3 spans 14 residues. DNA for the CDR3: TGTGCCAGCAGTGAATCTCAAGGCACAGATACGCAGTATTTT. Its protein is CASSESQGTDTQYF.

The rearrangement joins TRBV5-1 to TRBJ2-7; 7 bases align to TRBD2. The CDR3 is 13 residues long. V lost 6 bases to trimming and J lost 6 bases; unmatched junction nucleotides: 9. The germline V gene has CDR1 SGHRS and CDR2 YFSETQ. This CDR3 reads CASTTWPGGEQYV. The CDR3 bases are TGCGCCAGCACCACCTGGCCGGGGGGCGAGCAGTACGTC.

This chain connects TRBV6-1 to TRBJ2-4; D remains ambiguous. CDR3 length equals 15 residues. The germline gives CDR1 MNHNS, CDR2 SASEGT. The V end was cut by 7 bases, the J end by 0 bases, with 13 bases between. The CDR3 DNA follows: TGTGCCAGCACTCCAGGCCTCCTAGCCAAAAACATTCAGTACTTC. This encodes CASTPGLLAKNIQYF.